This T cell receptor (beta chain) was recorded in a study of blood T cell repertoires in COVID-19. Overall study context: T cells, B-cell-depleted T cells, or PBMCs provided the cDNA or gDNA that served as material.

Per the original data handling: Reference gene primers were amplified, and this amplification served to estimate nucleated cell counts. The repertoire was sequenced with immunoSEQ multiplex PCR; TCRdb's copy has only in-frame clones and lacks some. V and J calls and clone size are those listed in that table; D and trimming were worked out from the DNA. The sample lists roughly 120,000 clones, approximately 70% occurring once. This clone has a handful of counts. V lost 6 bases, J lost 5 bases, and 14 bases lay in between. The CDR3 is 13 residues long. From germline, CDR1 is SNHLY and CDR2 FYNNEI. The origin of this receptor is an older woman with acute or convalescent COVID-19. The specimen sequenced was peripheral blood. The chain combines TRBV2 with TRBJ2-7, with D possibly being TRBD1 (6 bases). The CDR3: CASSYTGINEQYF. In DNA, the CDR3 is TGTGCCAGCAGCTACACAGGGATCAACGAGCAGTACTTC. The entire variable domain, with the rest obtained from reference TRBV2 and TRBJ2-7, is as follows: EPEVTQTPSHQVTQMGQEVILRCVPISNHLYFYWYRQILGQKVEFLVSFYNNEISEKSEIFDDQFSVERPDGSNFTLKIRSTKLEDSAMYFCASSYTGINEQYFGPGTRLTVT.